One TCR delta chain is described in this entry. TCRdb's listed protein matches a much larger clone and diverges from this DNA's translation at residue 8, likely through a read error; the protein shown comes from the DNA. This entry belongs to a study of gamma-delta chains in newborns, infants, children. Whole-study context: Microbial exposure reportedly drives polyclonal innate γδ T cell expansion after birth.

With CATT, TCRdb re-called clones from the reads. The data contain about 5,500 delta-chain clones, roughly 2% of them singletons. CDR1 GEAIGNYY and CDR2 EKD come from the germline V gene. CDR3 length: 15 residues. V lost 2 bases, J lost 6 bases, and 7 bases stayed unmatched. The material sequenced was blood. This TCR came from a child who was a newborn, infant or young child, either healthy, febrile or measles-vaccinated (not recorded which). This rearrangement joins TRDV2 to TRDJ2; 8 nucleotides align to TRDD3. CDR3 amino acids: CACDKLGATPAQLFF. In DNA form, the CDR3 reads TGTGCCTGTGACAAACTGGGGGCTACGCCAGCACAACTCTTCTTT.